What follows are 13 T cell receptor beta chains derived from one specimen sequenced in a study of T cell changes during pregnancy in multiple sclerosis. Sequencing used immunoSEQ multiplex PCR; TCRdb keeps in-frame clones, though not all of them. The table records some 27,000 clones, 89% of them present only once. This material consisted of CD4+ T cells from peripheral blood mononuclear cells, taken in the first trimester of pregnancy. The origin of the receptors is a female donor in good health, enrolled as a control in a pregnancy study.

The chain combines TRBV28 with TRBJ2-1; 7 bases map to TRBD2. The length of the CDR3 is 16 residues. With V trimmed by 5 bases and J by 4 bases, 11 bases remained unmatched. Germline V CDR1 and CDR2: MDHEN, SYDVKM. The CDR3 loop reads CASSHRGASGYNEQFF. The CDR3 DNA reads TGTGCCAGCAGTCACCGTGGGGCTAGCGGATACAATGAGCAGTTCTTC.

There are a few counts of this clone. V is TRBV7-2 and J is TRBJ2-6; D is unclear. V was trimmed by 7 bases and J by 0 bases, leaving 4 bases between them. The germline gives CDR1 SGHTA, CDR2 FQGNSA. The CDR3 is made up of 13 amino acids. CDR3 loop: CASTHSGANVLTF. CDR3 nucleotides: TGTGCCAGCACCCACTCTGGGGCCAACGTCCTGACTTTC.

The CDR3 protein is CSVERFEDEQFF. Written as DNA, the CDR3 is TGCAGCGTTGAGCGGTTTGAGGATGAGCAGTTCTTC. The chain uses TRBV29-1 and TRBJ2-1; D unresolved. The CDR3 consists of 12 residues. Trimming pared 3 bases from V and 8 bases from J, leaving 11 bases between. Germline V gene sequence: CDR1 SQVTM, CDR2 ANQGSEA.

This clone was seen only once. The chain carries TRBV5-4 and TRBJ2-2; 11 nucleotides match TRBD2. From germline, CDR1 is SGHNT and CDR2 YYREEE (reference sequence). Trimming removed 0 bases from V and 4 bases from J; junction bases left unmatched: 2. This CDR3 comprises 16 residues. CDR3 coding DNA: TGTGCCAGCAGCTTGGCTAGCGGGAGGACCACCGGGGAGCTGTTTTTT. Its translation: CASSLASGRTTGELFF.

The chain recombines TRBV21-1 with TRBJ2-1; the table's D call TRBD2 went unverified against the DNA. TRBV21-1 is recorded as a pseudogene. The CDR3 has 17 amino acids. The CDR3 DNA reads TGTGCCAGCAGCCTCCCGGGGGAGAGCGGGAGGCCCAATGAGCAGTTCTTC. It is translated as CASSLPGESGRPNEQFF.

This rearrangement joins TRBV11-2 to TRBJ2-5; tentative D call: TRBD1 (5 bases). The CDR3 runs to 16 residues. V lost 2 bases and J 0 bases, leaving 13 bases between the germline ends. The V gene's germline CDR1 is SGHAT and CDR2 FQNNGV. The CDR3 loop reads CASSLSGPRNQETQYF. CDR3 sequence (DNA): TGTGCCAGCAGCTTATCAGGGCCCCGAAACCAAGAGACCCAGTACTTC.

The rearrangement joins TRBV5-1 to TRBJ2-3; 8 bases line up with TRBD2. V was pared by 4 bases and J by 2 bases, with 6 bases of the junction left unmatched. This CDR3 contains 15 residues. CDR1 and CDR2 (germline): SGHRS, YFSETQ. This chain's CDR3 is CASSLLAGPTDTQYF. The CDR3 region has the DNA TGCGCCAGCAGCCTATTAGCGGGACCCACAGATACGCAGTATTTT. Full variable domain (remainder filled in from reference TRBV5-1 and TRBJ2-3): KAGVTQTPRYLIKTRGQQVTLSCSPISGHRSVSWYQQTPGQGLQFLFEYFSETQRNKGNFPGRFSGRQFSNSRSEMNVSTLELGDSALYLCASSLLAGPTDTQYFGPGTRLTVL.

This chain joins TRBV5-8 and TRBJ1-5; D perhaps matches TRBD1 (5 bases). V was clipped by 2 bases and J by 2 bases, with 14 bases between them. CDR1 is SGHTS, CDR2 YDEGEE, per germline. The CDR3 is 16 residues long. CDR3 coding DNA: TGTGCCAGCAGCTTATCAGGGATTTCGGGCAATCAGCCCCAGCATTTT. Translating gives CASSLSGISGNQPQHF.

The chain carries TRBV21-1 and TRBJ1-1; the DNA was not used to check the table's D call, TRBD1. TRBV21-1 is labeled a pseudogene. The CDR3 is made up of 18 amino acids. Written as DNA, the CDR3 is TGTGCCAGCAGCCAAAAAAGCTGGGAGACAGGGGCTTTTACTGAAGCTTTCTTT. It specifies CASSQKSWETGAFTEAFF.

V usage is TRBV29-1 and J usage is TRBJ2-3; the match to TRBD2 covers 11 bases. The CDR3 is 16 amino acids. CDR1 is SQVTM and CDR2 is ANQGSEA in the germline V gene. V was pared by 6 bases and J by 6 bases, with 14 bases of the junction left unmatched. The CDR3 coding sequence is TGCAGCGTACCCGGGACTAGCGGTGGGAGGGCGGATACGCAGTATTTT. Encoded protein: CSVPGTSGGRADTQYF.

The chain recombines TRBV30 with TRBJ1-1; D call uncertain. The CDR3 extends over 13 amino acids. Germline values: CDR1 GTSNPN, CDR2 SVGIG (reference sequence). The V and J ends lost 1 base and 8 bases respectively, with 14 bases between them. CDR3 amino acids: CAWSGAPGSEAFF. CDR3 sequence (DNA): TGTGCCTGGAGTGGGGCACCGGGGTCGGAAGCTTTCTTT.

The rearrangement links TRBV5-1 to TRBJ1-2; 10 nucleotides align to TRBD1. This CDR3 contains 13 residues. V was clipped by 4 bases and J by 6 bases; unmatched bases: 3. Germline V gene sequence: CDR1 SGHRS, CDR2 YFSETQ. CDR3 protein: CASSEGQGNGYTF. CDR3 DNA: TGCGCCAGCAGCGAGGGACAGGGGAATGGCTACACCTTC.

This sequence joins TRBV13 and TRBJ2-3; D is possibly TRBD2 (5 bases). The V and J ends lost 1 base and 0 bases respectively, with 14 bases between them. In germline, CDR1 is PRHDT, CDR2 FYEKMQ (reference sequence). The CDR3 is made up of 17 amino acids. In DNA, the CDR3 is TGTGCCAGCAGCTTAGTTGTCTCGGGGAGTAGCACAGATACGCAGTATTTT. This codes for CASSLVVSGSSTDTQYF.